This entry describes one TCR beta chain. Its antigen is unknown. Base-call qualities are not available, and no considerably larger clone is one nucleotide away. RNA was extracted using the RNeasy kit, and about 0.45 to 1 ug of the RNA was reverse transcribed with random hexamers. The immunoSEQ multiplex PCR assay, covering 54 Vbeta and 13 Jbeta segments, was used to amplify TCR beta CDR3 regions. PCR amplification bias was corrected using a synthetic template baseline for primer optimization and computational correction. Regarding the original processing steps: Reads were assigned to V, D and J genes according to IMGT and analyzed in immunoSEQ Analyzer, with only productive sequences retained. Clonality was computed as one minus Shannon entropy normalized by log2 of the number of productive unique sequences. Public and private clones were assessed among the 100 most prevalent clones of each patient and control. A clone was defined as Susac-specific if it was absent from the healthy and MS cohorts, from about a thousand published viral clones and from other ImmuneACCESS disease sequences. In TCRdb, the public reads were trimmed at Q25 with fastp and aligned with MiXCR, with productive beta chains retained. Every CDR3 protein is listed once, alongside the most common genes and DNA of its rows. These V and J calls rely on TCRdb rather than the paper's analysis. The sample table shows approximately 160,000 distinct CDR3 sequences, and approximately 95% are seen once. The ten largest clones add up to about 0.09% of the sample.

High-throughput TCR beta sequencing profiled peripheral blood CD8+ and CD4+ T cells from healthy donors, Susac syndrome patients and multiple sclerosis patients. Multiple sclerosis controls were treatment-naive patients with stable or active relapsing-remitting disease fulfilling revised McDonald criteria. CD8+ TEMRA cells were enriched by FACS, while bulk CD8+ and CD4+ T cells were purified by magnetic negative isolation. Blood was drawn into EDTA tubes, processed within 24 hours, and PBMCs were isolated by density gradient centrifugation. PBMCs intended for TCR sequencing were cryopreserved in liquid nitrogen and thawed later in a water bath at 37 degrees C. Purity of sorted or isolated CD4+, CD8+ and CD8+ TEMRA cells was at least 90%. This sample stems from a study of CD8 T cells in Susac syndrome (dated 2019 in TCRdb). With respect to the entire study: The study used repertoire sequencing to test whether antigen drove CD8+ T cell activation and differentiation in Susac syndrome.

The cysteine opens and the phenylalanine closes a CDR3 of 15 amino acids. The CDR3 DNA has 45 bases and is translated from base 1. V and J are trimmed by 10 bases and 2 bases, and the gene matches miss 11 bases of the junction. From a lookup of the germline V gene, CDR1 and CDR2 are MDHEN and SYDVKM. Broad study findings and their caveats: The TCR sequencing and HLA analysis was acknowledged to have included a relatively small number of individuals.

This chain joins TRBV28 to TRBJ2-3, with TRBD2 matching 8 junction bases. Input material: CD4+ T cells from PBMCs. The receptor's source is a human donor with multiple sclerosis. The sequenced DNA: TGTGCCATTGGAGGGGTAGCGGGATCCACAGATACGCAGTATTTT. This encodes CAIGGVAGSTDTQYF.